The rows below give T cell receptor beta chains drawn from one sample of a study of cytomegalovirus exposure and HLA in healthy donors. Libraries were prepared by immunoSEQ multiplex PCR; TCRdb keeps only in-frame clonotypes and omits some of them. Of about 110,000 clones detected, less than 80% appear once; the ten largest clones hold approximately 7.7%. Sequencing used PBMCs. These receptors came from a woman between 50 and 59 years old in good health and CMV-seropositive. Both conserved end residues are part of each CDR3. Fields, in order: J gene, clone size, V gene, D gene, CDR3 protein, CDR3 DNA. The D gene is left open where the match is weak. Rows give clone size only sometimes, using once, few, many, or a class for an expanded clone.

>TRBJ2-5|.|TRBV7-8|TRBD2
CASSLGGGRAKETQYF
TGTGCCAGCAGCTTAGGGGGCGGGAGGGCGAAGGAGACCCAGTACTTC
>TRBJ2-5|.|TRBV7-9|.
CASSLRLPGVGKETQYF
TGTGCCAGCAGCTTGCGATTACCGGGAGTCGGAAAAGAGACCCAGTACTTC
>TRBJ1-5|.|TRBV7-2|.
CASSSQGRQPQHF
TGTGCCAGCAGCTCGCAGGGGCGGCAGCCCCAGCATTTT
>TRBJ1-5|.|TRBV7-2|.
CASSLAVAAHSNQPQHF
TGTGCCAGCAGCTTAGCGGTCGCGGCGCATAGCAATCAGCCCCAGCATTTT
>TRBJ1-2|.|TRBV2|.
CASSEGPGLSYGYTF
TGTGCCAGCAGTGAGGGGCCAGGGTTGAGCTATGGCTACACCTTC
>TRBJ2-4|.|TRBV4-3|TRBD2
CASSQGRGGQNIQYF
TGCGCCAGCAGCCAAGGGCGGGGGGGCCAAAACATTCAGTACTTC
>TRBJ1-2|.|TRBV19|TRBD1
CASSRRDRGHGYTF
TGTGCCAGTAGTAGAAGGGACAGGGGACATGGCTACACCTTC
>TRBJ2-1|.|TRBV4-2|.
CASSHPRGPGEQFF
TGTGCCAGCAGCCACCCAAGGGGCCCCGGAGAGCAGTTCTTC
>TRBJ2-2|once|TRBV18|.
CASSPGLSYTGELFF
TGTGCCAGCTCACCTGGGCTATCCTACACCGGGGAGCTGTTTTTT
>TRBJ1-2|.|TRBV2|TRBD1
CASSDQGANYGYTF
TGTGCCAGCAGTGACCAGGGGGCTAACTATGGCTACACCTTC
>TRBJ2-3|.|TRBV5-1|TRBD2
CASTLAGEDTQYF
TGCGCCAGCACCCTAGCGGGAGAGGATACGCAGTATTTT
>TRBJ1-3|.|TRBV7-2|.
CASSRGSSGNTIYF
TGTGCCAGCAGCAGGGGGAGCTCTGGAAACACCATATATTTT
>TRBJ1-1|.|TRBV7-9|.
CASSPTRRDGTEAFF
TGTGCCAGCAGCCCCACAAGGAGAGACGGCACTGAAGCTTTCTTT
>TRBJ1-5|.|TRBV10-2|TRBD1
CATRTGGSNQPQHF
TGCGCCACCCGGACAGGGGGCAGCAATCAGCCCCAGCATTTT
>TRBJ1-4|.|TRBV5-4|TRBD1
CASSPDRVANEKLFF
TGTGCCAGCAGCCCGGACAGGGTAGCTAATGAAAAACTGTTTTTT
>TRBJ2-3|.|TRBV9|TRBD2
CASSPRLAGGDTQYF
TGTGCCAGCAGCCCCCGACTAGCGGGGGGAGATACGCAGTATTTT
>TRBJ2-1|.|TRBV2|TRBD2
CASSPGTSGRRYNEQFF
TGTGCCAGCAGTCCCGGGACTAGCGGGAGGAGATACAATGAGCAGTTCTTC
>TRBJ2-5|.|TRBV7-9|.
CASSDSTGKREETQYF
TGTGCCAGCAGCGACTCGACAGGCAAGAGGGAAGAGACCCAGTACTTC
>TRBJ2-5|few|TRBV27|TRBD1
CASSLLGQGSETQYF
TGTGCCAGCAGTTTGCTGGGACAGGGATCGGAGACCCAGTACTTC
>TRBJ2-5|few|TRBV27|.
CASSPITRTPQETQYF
TGTGCCAGCAGCCCAATTACGCGGACACCACAAGAGACCCAGTACTTC
>TRBJ2-3|.|TRBV5-1|TRBD1
CASSLGDRGADTQYF
TGCGCCAGCAGCTTGGGGGACAGGGGGGCAGATACGCAGTATTTT
>TRBJ2-7|.|TRBV18|.
CASSPQGSWSYEQYF
TGTGCCAGCTCACCCCAGGGGAGTTGGTCCTACGAGCAGTACTTC
>TRBJ1-2|.|TRBV27|TRBD1
CASSPDRDYGYTF
TGCGCCAGCAGTCCCGACAGGGACTATGGCTACACCTTC
>TRBJ2-4|few|TRBV5-1|.
CASNPDGENSQYF
TGCGCCAGCAACCCGGACGGGGAAAACAGTCAGTACTTC
>TRBJ2-7|few|TRBV19|TRBD2
CASSVSGGRHEQYF
TGTGCCAGTAGTGTTAGCGGGGGCAGGCACGAGCAGTACTTC
>TRBJ2-7|.|TRBV11-2|TRBD1
CASSQGQGYEQYF
TGTGCCAGCAGCCAGGGACAGGGCTACGAGCAGTACTTC
>TRBJ1-5|.|TRBV19|TRBD1
CASSLTGGASLRQPQHF
TGTGCCAGTAGTCTCACAGGGGGCGCATCCTTGAGGCAGCCCCAGCATTTT
>TRBJ2-6|.|TRBV2|.
CASKVQGTGANVLTF
TGTGCCAGCAAAGTACAGGGAACTGGGGCCAACGTCCTGACTTTC
>TRBJ2-7|.|TRBV19|.
CASSIGSTYEQYF
TGTGCCAGTAGTATCGGTAGTACCTACGAGCAGTACTTC
>TRBJ2-2|.|TRBV5-4|TRBD2
CASKVAGGNGELFF
TGTGCCAGCAAGGTAGCGGGAGGTAACGGGGAGCTGTTTTTT
>TRBJ1-3|.|TRBV7-2|.
CASSSGDGGNTIYF
TGTGCCAGCAGCTCAGGGGATGGGGGAAACACCATATATTTT
>TRBJ1-4|.|TRBV29-1|TRBD1
CSARDRVEKLFF
TGCAGCGCCCGGGACAGGGTTGAAAAACTGTTTTTT
>TRBJ2-1|once|TRBV15|TRBD2
CATSRDMSTSWHGGEQFF
TGTGCCACCAGCAGAGATATGTCGACTAGCTGGCATGGTGGTGAGCAGTTCTTC
>TRBJ1-3|.|TRBV6-1|TRBD1
CASSWDRVGNTIYF
TGTGCCAGCAGCTGGGACAGAGTGGGAAACACCATATATTTT
>TRBJ2-1|.|TRBV10-2|.
CASSDNSPYMSSYNEQFF
TGCGCCAGCAGTGATAATAGCCCCTACATGAGCTCCTACAATGAGCAGTTCTTC
>TRBJ1-1|.|TRBV2|.
CASSEGLINTEAFF
TGTGCCAGCAGTGAGGGGCTGATTAACACTGAAGCTTTCTTT
>TRBJ2-3|.|TRBV5-1|.
CASSLDQTDTQYF
TGCGCCAGCAGCTTGGATCAGACAGATACGCAGTATTTT
>TRBJ1-2|.|TRBV7-8|.
CASSLGGDSGGYTF
TGTGCCAGCAGCTTGGGGGGGGATTCAGGTGGCTACACCTTC
>TRBJ1-2|few|TRBV5-4|TRBD1
CASSLVMDRGRYGYTF
TGTGCCAGCAGCTTGGTGATGGACAGGGGGCGATATGGCTACACCTTC
>TRBJ1-2|.|TRBV10-3|TRBD1
CAISTGQGNYGYTF
TGTGCCATCAGTACGGGACAGGGTAACTATGGCTACACCTTC
>TRBJ2-3|few|TRBV7-9|.
CASSFAASTDTQYF
TGTGCCAGCAGCTTTGCGGCTAGCACAGATACGCAGTATTTT
>TRBJ2-2|.|TRBV5-4|.
CASYPAGQNTGELFF
TGTGCCAGCTACCCCGCGGGCCAGAACACCGGGGAGCTGTTTTTT
>TRBJ1-1|.|TRBV15|.
CATSRRQENTEAFF
TGTGCCACCAGCAGACGACAGGAGAACACTGAAGCTTTCTTT
>TRBJ1-2|.|TRBV7-2|.
CASSGSNYGYTF
TGTGCCAGCAGCGGGAGTAACTATGGCTACACCTTC
>TRBJ1-1|.|TRBV29-1|.
CSVGAGASGTEAFF
TGCAGCGTCGGGGCAGGGGCCTCGGGCACTGAAGCTTTCTTT
>TRBJ2-7|.|TRBV7-2|.
CASSKQTGPSYEQYF
TGTGCCAGCAGCAAACAGACAGGTCCTTCCTACGAGCAGTACTTC
>TRBJ2-5|.|TRBV6-5|.
CASSLGGTGQETQYF
TGTGCCAGCAGCCTCGGGGGGACAGGCCAAGAGACCCAGTACTTC
>TRBJ1-2|.|TRBV27|.
CASSPLTENYGYTF
TGTGCCAGCAGCCCCTTAACAGAAAACTATGGCTACACCTTC
>TRBJ2-6|.|TRBV7-2|.
CASSRTNTNSGANGLTF
TGTGCCAGCAGCCGGACAAATACTAACTCTGGGGCCAACGGCCTGACTTTC
>TRBJ2-1|.|TRBV13|.
CASKGDSLNNEQFF
TGTGCCAGCAAAGGGGACTCACTAAACAATGAGCAGTTCTTC
>TRBJ2-2|.|TRBV11-2|TRBD2
CASSPTSGISGELFF
TGTGCCAGCAGCCCGACTAGCGGGATCTCCGGGGAGCTGTTTTTT
>TRBJ2-2|.|TRBV11-1|TRBD2
CASSPKGGGYTGELFF
TGTGCCAGCAGCCCGAAGGGCGGGGGGTACACCGGGGAGCTGTTTTTT
>TRBJ2-3|.|TRBV7-6|.
CASSPSGSTDTQYF
TGTGCCAGCAGCCCAAGCGGTAGCACAGATACGCAGTATTTT
>TRBJ2-7|.|TRBV6-5|.
CASSRRGWSEQYF
TGTGCCAGCAGCCGTCGGGGGTGGTCCGAGCAGTACTTC
>TRBJ2-3|.|TRBV7-2|TRBD2
CASSLAASGGGTDTQYF
TGTGCCAGCAGCTTGGCGGCTAGCGGGGGAGGTACAGATACGCAGTATTTT
>TRBJ2-2|.|TRBV4-2|TRBD1
CASSQGPGGLVGELFF
TGTGCCAGCAGTCAAGGTCCAGGGGGCTTGGTCGGGGAGCTGTTTTTT
>TRBJ2-7|once|TRBV27|TRBD2
CASSFYWTSGRKAYEQYF
TGTGCCAGCAGTTTCTACTGGACTAGCGGGAGGAAGGCCTACGAGCAGTACTTC
>TRBJ1-1|.|TRBV4-2|.
CASSQDTVGGTEAFF
TGTGCCAGCAGCCAAGATACAGTCGGAGGGACTGAAGCTTTCTTT
>TRBJ2-5|.|TRBV4-1|.
CASSQGAQYQETQYF
TGCGCCAGCAGCCAAGGTGCACAGTACCAAGAGACCCAGTACTTC